Listed below are T cell receptor beta chains from one sample, sequenced in a study of breast tumors, draining lymph nodes, adjacent tissues. TCRdb independently ran MiXCR on the multiplex PCR reads; one entry per CDR3 protein. The sample has some 120,000 distinct CDR3 sequences, 20% seen once. Sequenced: axillary lymph node tissue. The receptors derive from a female donor with breast cancer. Some clones in this sample may be carry-over from other donors' samples. Both conserved end residues are part of each CDR3. A D gene is named only where the DNA matches it firmly. Clone size is shown for a subset of rows, as once, few, many or a class of expanded clone.

many	TRBV20-1	TRBJ2-6	.	TGCAGTGCAGGACAGCTGAGTACTGGGGCCAACGTCCTGACTTTC	CSAGQLSTGANVLTF
.	TRBV3-1	TRBJ2-5	.	TGTGCCAGCAGCCAAGATCTCCGGCTTTTCGAGACCCAGTACTTC	CASSQDLRLFETQYF
many	TRBV4-2	TRBJ1-2	TRBD1	TGTGCCAGCAGCCACGGGGACAGCTCAAACTATGGCTACACCTTC	CASSHGDSSNYGYTF
.	TRBV19	TRBJ2-2	TRBD2	TGTGCCAGTAGTAACCGGGAGGCGATCGGGGAGCTGTTTTTT	CASSNREAIGELFF
many	TRBV2	TRBJ1-5	TRBD1	TGTGCCAGCAGTGGGGACCGGGACAGGGGGACTGGCCTTGATCAGCCCCAGCATTTT	CASSGDRDRGTGLDQPQHF
many	TRBV20-1	TRBJ2-5	TRBD2	TGCAGTGCTACCCCGGGAGGGCCCCCGGAGACCCAGTACTTC	CSATPGGPPETQYF
many	TRBV10-3	TRBJ2-7	TRBD2	TGTGCCATCAGTGAGTCTAGGCGGGAGGGCTCCTACGAGCAGTACTTC	CAISESRREGSYEQYF
.	TRBV24-1	TRBJ2-1	TRBD2	TGTGCCGGCCGCTCGCGGGGGGGAAATGGGCAGTTCTTC	CAGRSRGGNGQFF
many	TRBV24-1	TRBJ2-5	TRBD1	TGTGCCACCAGAGGGACAGGGGGGTGGGAGACCCAGTACTTC	CATRGTGGWETQYF
many	TRBV5-1	TRBJ2-3	TRBD2	TGCGCCAGCAGCTTATATAGCGGGGTTGGAGATACGCAGTATTTT	CASSLYSGVGDTQYF
many	TRBV9	TRBJ1-4	.	TGTGCCAGCAGCCCCGGCGGTAATGAAAAACTGTTTTTT	CASSPGGNEKLFF
.	TRBV19	TRBJ2-3	.	TGTACCAGTAGTCTTGGAGATACGCAGTATTTT	CTSSLGDTQYF
many	TRBV5-1	TRBJ2-7	.	TGCGCCAGCAGCTTGGACGGCTACGAGCAGTACTTC	CASSLDGYEQYF
.	TRBV28	TRBJ2-1	TRBD1	TGTGCCAGCAACCAGGACAGGGGGCTAGATGAGCAGTTCTTC	CASNQDRGLDEQFF
many	TRBV3-1	TRBJ1-2	.	TGTGCCAGCAGCCAAGCGCAGGGGAGCTATGGCTACACCTTC	CASSQAQGSYGYTF
many	TRBV7-9	TRBJ2-2	TRBD2	TGTGCCAGCAGCTTATCTACTAGCGGGACTTACGGGGAGCTGTTTTTT	CASSLSTSGTYGELFF
many	TRBV7-9	TRBJ1-2	.	TGTGCCAGCACTCCAGCTAACTATGGCTACACCTTC	CASTPANYGYTF
many	TRBV27	TRBJ2-7	.	TGTGCCAGCAGTTCCCCGGCAGGGCAGAGGTACGAGCAGTACTTC	CASSSPAGQRYEQYF
many	TRBV2	TRBJ2-1	TRBD2	TGTGCCAGCAGTGAAGGAGCGGGGGGGCGGGATGAGCAGTTCTTC	CASSEGAGGRDEQFF
.	TRBV6-1	TRBJ1-5	.	TGTGCCGGCAGGGCGGTGGGTCAGCCCCAGCATTTT	CAGRAVGQPQHF
.	TRBV30	TRBJ2-3	TRBD2	TGTGCCTGGGGGGGGGGTCCGGGCACAGATACGCAGTATTTT	CAWGGGPGTDTQYF
.	TRBV10-3	TRBJ2-5	TRBD1	TGTGCCATCAGTGAGTCGAGGGGACAGGGCCAAGAGACCCAGTACTTC	CAISESRGQGQETQYF
many	TRBV20-1	TRBJ2-2	TRBD2	TGCAGTGCTAGAGATCGGCGGGGGGCGAACACCGGGGAGCTGTTTTTT	CSARDRRGANTGELFF
many	TRBV20-1	TRBJ2-7	TRBD2	TGCAGTGCTAGAGATACGGGTGGGACTAGCGGGAGGCCTCTCTACGAGCAGTACTTC	CSARDTGGTSGRPLYEQYF
many	TRBV19	TRBJ1-2	.	TGTGCCAGTAATCGGGAATACTATGGCTACACCTTC	CASNREYYGYTF
many	TRBV12-3/TRBV12-4	TRBJ2-1	.	TGTGCCAGCAGCAACGGGGTCAATGAGCAGTTCTTC	CASSNGVNEQFF
many	TRBV6-2/TRBV6-3	TRBJ1-2	.	TGTGCCAGCAGTTACTCGGACAACTATGGCTACACCTTC	CASSYSDNYGYTF
many	TRBV7-9	TRBJ2-1	TRBD2	TGTGCCAGCAGTGCGCTTAGCGGGGGTGGGTTCTTC	CASSALSGGGFF
many	TRBV20-1	TRBJ2-1	.	TGCAGTGCTAGAGTAACGGGCCGGAGCTCCTACAATGAGCAGTTCTTC	CSARVTGRSSYNEQFF
.	TRBV27	TRBJ1-2	.	TGTGCCAGCAGCACCGGGACCCCCGAAGGCTACACCTTC	CASSTGTPEGYTF
many	TRBV6-1	TRBJ2-3	.	TGTGCCAGCCAAATAACCCAGGGCACAGATACGCAGTATTTT	CASQITQGTDTQYF
many	TRBV19	TRBJ1-5	.	TGTGCCATCGGACCGTCTACCAATCAGCCCCAGCATTTT	CAIGPSTNQPQHF
many	TRBV28	TRBJ2-3	TRBD2	TGTGCCAGCAGTTCGACTAGCGGGAGGGCCATGAGGAATACGCAGTATTTT	CASSSTSGRAMRNTQYF
many	TRBV24-1	TRBJ2-3	.	TGTGCCACCAGTGATAGGGGACACACAGATACGCAGTATTTT	CATSDRGHTDTQYF